This T cell receptor (beta chain) is drawn from a study of shared clonotypes between healthy human individuals. The wider study: Sampling drew on donors who were a couple of women and a few men aged 18 to 49. CD4 naive cells filled three plates per donor, CD4 memory three, CD8 naive two and CD8 memory one.

Germline V gene sequence: CDR1 MNHNY, CDR2 SVGAGI (reference sequence). V shed 5 bases, J shed 5 bases, and the junction held 13 bases outside the gene matches. This CDR3 has 16 amino acids. Terminally differentiated effector memory CD45RA+ cells were left out of the naive CD8 fraction, which was CD45RO-negative and positively selected for CCR7. Each sample came from a Caucasian adult donor living in Nashville, Tennessee. Replicate sorted-subset PCRs were loaded with around 0.2 ug DNA, roughly 33,000 T cell genomes. This table comes from immunoSEQ multiplex PCR, and its TCRdb copy is limited to in-frame clones, with some not included. The sample holds about 2.2 million clones, roughly 95% seen once.

The V and J genes are TRBV6-6 and TRBJ2-7; 9 bases are shared with TRBD1. Sequencing used naive CD8+ T cells from PBMCs. This TCR derives from a man aged 18 to 35 in good health. Some clones in this sample may be carry-over from other donors' samples. CDR3 residues: CASSPGRTGGFHEQYF. For the CDR3, the DNA is TGTGCCAGCAGTCCCGGCCGAACAGGGGGCTTCCACGAGCAGTACTTC.